This T cell receptor beta chain was sequenced in a study of OX40 agonist ivuxolimab in advanced cancers. The study in broad terms: Ivuxolimab, which targeted the costimulatory receptor OX40 (CD134), was an agonistic, fully human IgG2 monoclonal antibody. Intravenous ivuxolimab was administered to patients every 2 weeks at six dose levels: 0.01, 0.1, 0.3, 1.5, 3 and 10 mg/kg. Among the approximately 50 dose-escalation patients, about 19 had hepatocellular carcinoma, 15 melanoma, 9 renal cell carcinoma and 9 head and neck cancer. In the dose-escalation cohort, around 80% of patients were male, and the mean age was roughly 60 years with a range of roughly 20 to 80. Patients were allowed to have had prior anti-PD-1, anti-PD-L1 or anti-CTLA-4 therapy, and around 40% of the dose-escalation patients had previously received checkpoint inhibitors. Partial responses occurred in three dose-escalation patients: two with cutaneous melanoma and one with hepatocellular carcinoma. The purpose of peripheral TCRbeta sequencing was to test whether ivuxolimab changed TCR sequence diversity and led to clonal T-cell expansion. The paper describes the monotherapy dose-escalation part (N ≈ 52 patients) of the phase I trial of ivuxolimab. Overall results and qualifications from the work: Low levels of normalized T-cell clonal expansion were also seen in some patients who did not respond. The antigen specificity of the clonally expanded peripheral T cells was not determined. After ivuxolimab, expanded clones were on average more numerous among CD8+ T cells than among CD4+ T cells. At doses of 0.1 to 3.0 mg/kg, clonal expansion of both CD4+ and CD8+ T cells in blood was seen between baseline and week 6. In the 0.1-3.0 mg/kg groups, partial responders had among the lowest normalized peripheral clonal expansion, particularly in CD8+ T cells.

To sequence the TCRbeta CDR3 region, genomic DNA was isolated from the sorted cells. TCRbeta CDR3 regions were sequenced using the immunoSEQ Assay. The table was pulled from immuneACCESS by TCRdb, which kept in-frame rearrangements only. Such tables lose some clones; where checked, under half of the loss comes from unresolved V genes, and the rest has no known cause. The sample table holds 83,000 or so clones, of which 90% to 95% were seen once. 0.55% to 0.8% of the sample belongs to the ten largest clones. A single count supports this clone. Its target antigen remains unknown. No base quality values were provided; no much bigger clone lies one nucleotide off. Patients with autoimmune disease history or receiving systemic immunosuppression were excluded from the trial. Peripheral blood for TCR sequencing was collected from all dose cohorts at baseline, on cycle 4 day 1, and on cycle 7 day 1. The samples were drawn from a first-in-human, open-label, multicenter phase I dose-escalation trial of ivuxolimab. Adults with locally advanced or metastatic melanoma, renal cell carcinoma, hepatocellular carcinoma or head and neck squamous cell carcinoma were enrolled in the trial. Before TCR sequencing, CD4+ T cells and CD8+ T cells were sorted from peripheral blood as separate populations.

Relative to germline, V is 3 bases shorter and J is 5 bases shorter, with 14 bases between their ends. The germline V gene yields MDHEN for CDR1 and SYDVKM for CDR2. The CDR3 covers 14 residues, taking in both the cysteine and the phenylalanine. The read is trimmed to its CDR3 DNA, 42 bases read in frame from base 1. Sample: CD4+ or CD8+ T cells sorted from blood, taken in a trial of the OX40 agonist ivuxolimab. The chain couples TRBV28 to TRBJ2-7, with no reliable assignment of the D segment. The receptor was isolated from an adult with an advanced solid tumor such as melanoma, head and neck, liver or kidney cancer. The nucleotides read TGTGCCAGCAGTTTTTTTGGTGGGATCGACGAGCAGTACTTC. It encodes CASSFFGGIDEQYF.